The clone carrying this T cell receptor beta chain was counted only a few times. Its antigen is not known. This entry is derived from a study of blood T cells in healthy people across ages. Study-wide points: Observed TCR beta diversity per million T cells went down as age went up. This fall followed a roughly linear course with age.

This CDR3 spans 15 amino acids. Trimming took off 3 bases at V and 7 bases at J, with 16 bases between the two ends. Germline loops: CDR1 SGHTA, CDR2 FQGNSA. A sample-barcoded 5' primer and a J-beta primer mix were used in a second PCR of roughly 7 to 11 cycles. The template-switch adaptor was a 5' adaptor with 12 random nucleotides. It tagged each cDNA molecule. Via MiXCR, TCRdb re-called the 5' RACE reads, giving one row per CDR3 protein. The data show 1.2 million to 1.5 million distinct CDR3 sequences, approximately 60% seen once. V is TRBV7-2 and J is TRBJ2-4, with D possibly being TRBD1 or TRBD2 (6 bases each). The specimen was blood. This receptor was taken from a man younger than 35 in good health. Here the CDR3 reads CASSFSGRGGNIQYF. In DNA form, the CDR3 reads TGTGCCAGCAGCTTCTCTGGCAGGGGAGGTAACATTCAGTACTTC.